This TCR beta chain was sequenced during a study of cytomegalovirus exposure and HLA in healthy donors (dated by TCRdb to between 2016 and 2019). Study-level background: An earlier analysis of roughly 570 of the donors reported approximately 260 Gb of sequence data and around 100 million unique TCR beta sequences obtained from about 170 million T cells. Besides the first cohort of hundreds of subjects, a separate validation cohort made up of roughly 120 different subjects was used. An earlier analysis of approximately 640 of the donors applied high-throughput TCR beta sequencing to assess whether each TCR beta V gene segment acted as functional or pseudogenic. The number of typed donors differed by locus: about 629-640 for A, B, C, DRB1 and DQB1; 522 for DQA1; some 610 for DPA1; and around 450 for DPB1. Donor age, sex, ethnicity and CMV serostatus were compiled alongside the repertoire data. Among the roughly 400 genotyped donors, under 90% belonged to the genetic ancestry cluster associated with self-reported Caucasian donors. Five DR-DQ haplotypes were handled as single units for association and clustering because linkage in the cohort was strong. Roughly 300 gigabases of sequencing data and around 80 million unique TCR sequences made up an early release that covered 500 to 700 HLA-typed donors. The study profiled the T cell repertoires of 666 subjects by immunosequencing and related them to cytomegalovirus serostatus. To predict cytomegalovirus infection status, the study brought together high-throughput TCR immunosequencing, statistical association of individual TCRs with disease status, and machine learning. The study aimed to test whether signatures of past pathogen exposure could be identified by cataloging public T cell receptors. In a later genetic analysis, genome-wide SNP genotypes for about 65% of the 666 donors were used, and that subset was treated as a discovery cohort. All discovery cohort repertoires had been generated using a single sequencing platform. On average, over 200,000 unique TCR beta nucleotide sequences were sequenced per donor among fewer than 500 genotyped donors of the cohort, with 15% to 20% of those sequences being non-productive. In a later analysis, previously published TCR beta repertoires from more than 500 donors were re-analyzed and high-resolution HLA genotyping was added so that TCR occurrence patterns could be studied. In the later analysis, no new phenotypic data were used to find candidate immune exposures; instead, reliance was placed on TCR beta sequences and their occurrence across donors. HLA typing covered class I and class II loci at four-digit resolution. The investigation overall reported the following: The earlier analysis of a few hundred of the donors excluded fewer than 20 rarely observed V segments, including chromosome 9 orphons, because counts were too low. Most TCR sequences were observed very rarely across donors, whereas some public TCRs were present in many individuals. V-gene and J-gene trimming of TCR beta chains was associated with a missense DCLRE1C variant in a later genetic analysis, and the association was replicated in an independent cohort. The authors suggested that the approach could potentially be generalized to other disease states and immunological phenotypes. Several of the top co-occurrence clusters appeared to be linked to parvovirus B19, influenza, CMV and Epstein-Barr virus, according to a later analysis. CMV serostatus was the only immune exposure information available for the cohort. Some IMGT-functional V segments, including TRBV6-2 and TRBV6-3, could not be told apart with the 87-base-pair reads, so those segments were excluded. In a later analysis, the rate of TCR association differed among HLA loci, with DRB1 alleles having the most associated TCRs and HLA-C alleles having the fewest. The classifier was reported to diagnose cytomegalovirus status with high specificity and sensitivity in both the original and validation cohorts. When HLA alleles, especially DR and DQ, strongly co-occurred, attributing TCR associations to individual alleles was difficult. A further reported finding was that TCR beta sequences accurately predicted the HLA-A and HLA-B alleles for most subjects in the first cohort. An earlier analysis of around 500 of the donors showed that most TCR beta V segments appeared in productive rearrangements either about 87% or about 30% of the time, which broadly matched IMGT annotations. A few of the identified cytomegalovirus-associated TCR beta chains were confirmed in vitro to be specific for cytomegalovirus antigens. Linkage disequilibrium might explain the correlated functional status among segregating V segments, but an unknown experimental factor could not be excluded. The study listed approximately 160 TCR beta chains as associated with cytomegalovirus. In this cohort, only TCR beta chains were sequenced, and detectable features were limited by the absence of alpha or paired-chain data. In a later analysis, most CMV-associated TCR beta chains were found to appear HLA-restricted, with HLA associations seemingly driven largely by CMV exposure. The sequencing pipeline was judged likely to have produced a cluster of highly shared sequence variants as a technical artifact. At a false discovery rate of 0.05, a later analysis linked some 17,000 TCR beta sequences to specific HLA alleles. Because HLA typing was unavailable for some donors at each locus, only the typed subset was used in association tests. Sequencing depth was assumed to be roughly uniform across donors in the presence/absence analyses, though that assumption may not hold. Compared with the roughly 710-donor mean, donors in an Asian-associated ancestry cluster had fewer N-insertions in productive TCRs, according to a later genetic analysis. In a later analysis, HLA-associated TCR beta chains were found to be more clonally expanded and to have lower generation probabilities than equally common non-associated chains.

The germline V gene supplies CDR1 LGHNT and CDR2 FRNRAP. V drops 5 bases and J drops 7 bases, leaving 15 bases in between. Inclusive of the bounding cysteine and phenylalanine, the CDR3 is 13 residues long. Only the CDR3 portion is preserved as DNA: 39 bases, with reading frame beginning at the first base. In its sample, this clone was seen a few times. There is no known antigen for this receptor. The input lacks base qualities; no much larger clone sits a single base away. The method was the immunoSEQ multiplex PCR assay. The multiplex PCR relied on a mix of 60 forward primers for TCR Vbeta segments and 13 reverse primers for TCR Jbeta segments. A multiplex PCR assay on genomic DNA amplified the CDR3 region of rearranged TCR beta genes. The Illumina HiSeq System was used to sequence the amplified TCR beta libraries as 87-base-pair reads. The original pipeline was this. A later analysis tallied roughly 80 million unique TCR beta chains across the approximately 670 repertoires, and approximately 9.9 million of those chains were shared by two or more donors. Raw reads were error-corrected and collapsed into unique sequences with a nearest-neighbor algorithm that merged closely related sequences to remove PCR and sequencing errors. CDR3 sequences were aligned to IMGT reference sequences to assign V, D and J gene segments. For a sequence to be retained, a match of at least six nucleotides to both a V gene segment and a J gene segment was required. Rearrangements were classified as productive when the CDR3 lacked stop codons and remained in frame with V and J, and all other rearrangements were classified as non-productive. Following IMGT convention, CDR3 was defined as the stretch from the second conserved V-encoded cysteine up to the conserved J-encoded phenylalanine. The earlier analysis of approximately 590 of the donors excluded any sequence lacking an unambiguous match to a single V gene segment. An earlier analysis of just under 600 of the donors called V segments functional above 56.7% productive rearrangements and segregating when the between-donor standard deviation exceeded 5%. A statistical classification framework was built to diagnose cytomegalovirus status from the catalog of TCR beta chain sequences. In a later analysis, TCR nucleotide sequences were compared against IMGT/GENE-DB human TR gene sequences so that V and J genes could be assigned. The TCRdist pipeline was used in a later analysis to assign CDR3 sequences and most-parsimonious VDJ recombination scenarios. A later analysis defined each TCR beta chain by its CDR3 amino acid sequence plus V-gene family, and excluded reads lacking a unique V-gene family. A later analysis removed 550 to 650 highly shared, low-generation-probability nucleotide sequences to deal with suspected cross-contamination and a sequencing artifact. For each public chain, a later analysis derived a clonal expansion index from normalized ranks of inferred template counts within each repertoire. In a later analysis, generation probabilities were computed using a VDJ recombination model fitted to out-of-frame rearrangements, and the results were checked against IGoR. In a later analysis, TCR-TCR, TCR-HLA and TCR-CMV co-occurrence was scored with hypergeometric tests, and a repertoire-size bias correction was applied to TCR pairs. False discovery rates were estimated in a later analysis by permuting HLA or CMV assignments 20 times. In a later analysis, co-occurring TCRs were grouped using DBSCAN, with TCRdist sequence similarity added in when clustering inside HLA-allele-positive subsets. For co-occurrence clustering, repertoires with fewer than 30,000 or more than 120,000 public chains were excluded, along with 5 or 6 repertoires with anomalous nucleotide sharing. TCRdb obtained this table from immuneACCESS and retained in-frame rearrangements with V and J assigned. These tables miss some clones; where compared with another copy, unresolved V genes account for less than half of the shortfall, and the remainder is unexplained. V, J and clone size reflect that table, while D and trimming were determined from the DNA. For this sample there are fewer than 120,000 clones; roughly 80% appear just once. The ten largest clonotypes hold 5% to 7.5% of the sample.

The cohort consisted of 666 healthy bone marrow donors. At the time of sampling, all cohort members were nominally healthy, though unrecorded immune exposures were likely present. The donor tested CMV seropositive, placing the donor among the 310 or so seropositive members of the cohort. A peripheral blood sample was collected from each donor, and TCR beta sequencing was performed on peripheral blood mononuclear cells. The Qiagen DNeasy Blood Extraction Kit was used to extract genomic DNA from the blood cell samples. The sequenced sample consisted of PBMCs. This clonotype originated in a man aged 25 to 40 in good health and CMV-seropositive. The V and J segments used are TRBV12-5 and TRBJ2-7; 6 matching bases give a weak D call of TRBD2. The CDR3 region has the sequence CASGPNGGREQYF. The nucleotide sequence is given as TGTGCTAGTGGTCCCAATGGAGGGCGGGAGCAGTACTTC.